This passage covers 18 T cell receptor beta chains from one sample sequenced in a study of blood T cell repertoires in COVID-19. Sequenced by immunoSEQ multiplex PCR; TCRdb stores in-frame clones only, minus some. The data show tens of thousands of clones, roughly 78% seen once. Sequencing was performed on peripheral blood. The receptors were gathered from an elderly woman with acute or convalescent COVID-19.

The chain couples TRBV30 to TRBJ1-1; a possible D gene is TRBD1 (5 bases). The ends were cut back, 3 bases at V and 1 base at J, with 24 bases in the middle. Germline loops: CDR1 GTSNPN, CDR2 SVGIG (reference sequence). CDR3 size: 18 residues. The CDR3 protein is CAWRGENGSPIGNTEAFF. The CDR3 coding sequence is TGTGCCTGGAGAGGGGAAAACGGGTCTCCGATAGGGAACACTGAAGCTTTCTTT.

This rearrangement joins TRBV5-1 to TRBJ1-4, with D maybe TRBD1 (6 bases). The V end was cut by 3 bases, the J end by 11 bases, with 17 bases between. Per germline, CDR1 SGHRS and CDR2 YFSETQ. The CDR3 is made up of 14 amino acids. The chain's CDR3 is CASSSPGRGAKLFF. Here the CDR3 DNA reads TGCGCCAGCAGCTCACCAGGGAGGGGGGCGAAACTGTTTTTT.

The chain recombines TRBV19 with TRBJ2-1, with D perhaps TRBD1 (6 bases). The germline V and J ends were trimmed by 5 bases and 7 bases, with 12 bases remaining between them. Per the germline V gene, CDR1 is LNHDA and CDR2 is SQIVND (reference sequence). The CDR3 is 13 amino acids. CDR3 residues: CASSGDMRNEQFF. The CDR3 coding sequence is TGTGCCAGTAGTGGGGACATGAGGAATGAGCAGTTCTTC.

CDR3 nucleotide sequence: TGTGCCAGCAGTTTAAGAGGAGTTGGTTGGTACGCCGGGGAGCTGTTTTTT. It translates to CASSLRGVGWYAGELFF. The chain employs TRBV27 and TRBJ2-2; the D is unclear. Trimming shortened V by 2 bases and J by 6 bases, and 19 bases separated the two germline ends. Germline CDR1 reads MNHEY; CDR2 reads SMNVEV (reference sequence). The CDR3 is 17 residues long.

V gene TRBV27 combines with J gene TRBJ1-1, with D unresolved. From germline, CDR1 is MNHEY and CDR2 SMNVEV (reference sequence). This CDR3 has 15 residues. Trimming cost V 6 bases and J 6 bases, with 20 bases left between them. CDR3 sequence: CASRTTVGYLAEAFF. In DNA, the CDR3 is TGTGCCAGCAGAACCACGGTCGGGTATTTGGCTGAAGCTTTCTTT.

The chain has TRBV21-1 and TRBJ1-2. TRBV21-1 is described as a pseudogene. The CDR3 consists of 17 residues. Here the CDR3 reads CASSKSPPGGLGYGYTF. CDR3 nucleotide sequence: TGTGCCAGCAGCAAATCCCCACCGGGTGGCCTCGGCTATGGCTACACCTTC.

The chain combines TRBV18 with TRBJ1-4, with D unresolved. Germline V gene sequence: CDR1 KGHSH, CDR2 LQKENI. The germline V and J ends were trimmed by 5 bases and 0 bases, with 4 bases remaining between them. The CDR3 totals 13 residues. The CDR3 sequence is CASSSSTNEKLFF. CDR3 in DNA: TGTGCCAGCTCATCCTCAACTAATGAAAAACTGTTTTTT.

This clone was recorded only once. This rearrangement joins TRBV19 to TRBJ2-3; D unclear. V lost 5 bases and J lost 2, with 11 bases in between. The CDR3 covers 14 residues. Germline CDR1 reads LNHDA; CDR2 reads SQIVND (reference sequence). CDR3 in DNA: TGTGCCAGTAGTGCCACAGAGTACACAGATACGCAGTATTTT. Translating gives CASSATEYTDTQYF.

The CDR3 DNA is TGTGCCAGCAGCCAGGGACTTCGGGGCTACACCTTC. It codes for CASSQGLRGYTF. The J gene is TRBJ1-2, the V gene TRBV6-2 or TRBV6-3; maybe TRBD1 (5 bases). Per the germline V gene, CDR1 is MNHEY and CDR2 is SVGEGT. With 6 bases removed from V and 8 bases from J, the gap between germline ends came to 13 bases. The CDR3 covers 12 residues.

The CDR3 region has the DNA TGCGCCAGCAGCTTGGAAGGGACAGGGTGGTATGGCTACACCTTC. Residues: CASSLEGTGWYGYTF. This chain connects TRBV5-1 to TRBJ1-2; 9 bases align to TRBD1. The V gene end was trimmed by 0 bases and the J gene end by 5 bases; junction bases not matched to a gene: 5. The CDR3 runs to 15 residues. Germline-derived CDR1 and CDR2 are SGHRS and YFSETQ.

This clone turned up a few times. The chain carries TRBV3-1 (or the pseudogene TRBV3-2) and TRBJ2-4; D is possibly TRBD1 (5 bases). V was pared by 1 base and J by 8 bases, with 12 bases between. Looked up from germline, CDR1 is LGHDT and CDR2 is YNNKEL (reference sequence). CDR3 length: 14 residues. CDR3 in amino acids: CASSQGQGWYIQYF. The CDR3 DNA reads TGTGCCAGCAGCCAAGGTCAGGGATGGTACATTCAGTACTTC.

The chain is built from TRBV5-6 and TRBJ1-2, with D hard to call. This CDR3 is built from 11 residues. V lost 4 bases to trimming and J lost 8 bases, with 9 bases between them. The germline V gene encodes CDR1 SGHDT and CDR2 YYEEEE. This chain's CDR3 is CASSVAQGYTF. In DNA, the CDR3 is TGTGCCAGCAGCGTGGCACAAGGCTACACCTTC.

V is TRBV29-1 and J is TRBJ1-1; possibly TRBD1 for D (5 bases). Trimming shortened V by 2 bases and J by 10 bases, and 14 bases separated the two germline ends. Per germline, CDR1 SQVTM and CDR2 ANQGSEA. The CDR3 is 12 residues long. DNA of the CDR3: TGCAGCGTTGAAAGGCAGGGCGGGGGAGCTTTCTTT. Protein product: CSVERQGGGAFF.

The CDR3 protein is CSASRGQVDSPLHF. The DNA for the CDR3 is TGCAGTGCTAGTAGGGGACAGGTAGACTCACCCCTCCACTTT. The gene calls are TRBV20-1 and TRBJ1-6, with TRBD1 matching 8 bases. The CDR3 covers 14 residues. The trim removed 3 bases at V and 10 bases at J, leaving 8 bases unmatched. Germline values: CDR1 DFQATT, CDR2 SNEGSKA (reference sequence).

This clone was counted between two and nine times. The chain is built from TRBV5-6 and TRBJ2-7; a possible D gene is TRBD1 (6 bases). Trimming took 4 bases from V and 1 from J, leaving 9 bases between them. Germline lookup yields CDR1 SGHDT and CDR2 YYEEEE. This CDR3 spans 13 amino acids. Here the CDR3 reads CASSHGQSYEQYF. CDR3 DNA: TGTGCCAGCAGCCATGGACAGTCCTACGAGCAGTACTTC.

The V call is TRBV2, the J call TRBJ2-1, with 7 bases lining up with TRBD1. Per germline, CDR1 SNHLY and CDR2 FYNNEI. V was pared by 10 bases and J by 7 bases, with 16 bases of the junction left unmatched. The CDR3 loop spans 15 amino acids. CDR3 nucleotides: TGTGCCACCACTTTCGACAGGGAAAGGGAAAATGAGCAGTTCTTC. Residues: CATTFDRERENEQFF.

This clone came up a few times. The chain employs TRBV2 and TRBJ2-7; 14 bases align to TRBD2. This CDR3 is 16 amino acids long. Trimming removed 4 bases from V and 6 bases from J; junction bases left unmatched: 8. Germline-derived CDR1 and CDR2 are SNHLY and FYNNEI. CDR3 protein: CASSGGTSGRIGEQYF. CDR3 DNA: TGTGCCAGCAGTGGTGGGACTAGCGGGAGAATAGGCGAGCAGTACTTC.

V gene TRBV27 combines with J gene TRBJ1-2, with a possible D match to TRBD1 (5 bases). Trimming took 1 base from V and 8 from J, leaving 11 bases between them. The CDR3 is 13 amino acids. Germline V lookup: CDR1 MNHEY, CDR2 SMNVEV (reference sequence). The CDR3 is CASSLYGARGYTF. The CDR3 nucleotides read TGTGCCAGCAGTTTATATGGGGCCAGGGGCTACACCTTC.